There are many counts of the clone carrying this TCR beta chain. The antigen is undetermined. The read gets to within 3 residues of the CDR3 end, and the germline J gene fills in the rest. Donors gave about 5 to 8.5 ml heparinized peripheral whole blood. The record originates from a study of T cell clonality in common variable immunodeficiency. General study results and limits: Compared with healthy controls, CVID subjects showed increased TCRbeta clonality, mostly in about a third. What drives increased CVID clonality needs T cell subpopulation sequencing.

The CDR3 consists of 14 residues. CDR1 LNHDA and CDR2 SQIVND come from the germline V gene (reference sequence). V was shortened by 5 bases and J by 2 bases, with 13 bases between the two germline ends. The repertoire was sequenced with immunoSEQ multiplex PCR; TCRdb's copy has only in-frame clones and lacks some. Captured here are about 52,000 clones, none seen once; the top ten comprise about 2%. Sequenced input: peripheral blood mononuclear cells. This rearrangement joins TRBV19 to TRBJ2-7; D is possibly TRBD2 (6 bases). The source is a person aged 18 to 75 in good health. The part of the CDR3 DNA that was read is TGTGCCAGTAGTCCTATAGCGGAAACCTACGAG. Translation gives CASSPIAETYE. The complete CDR3 protein is CASSPIAETYEQYF.